Listed here are 24 T cell receptor beta chains from one sample, sequenced in a study of blood T cell repertoires in COVID-19. Method: immunoSEQ multiplex PCR; TCRdb's copy keeps in-frame clones and lacks some. The table has hundreds of thousands of clones, around 90% seen once. Sequenced material: PBMCs or T cells enriched from blood (not recorded which). These receptors were taken from a woman aged 60-75 years in a cohort exposed to, infected with or recovered from COVID-19 (not recorded which).

The V call is TRBV27, the J call TRBJ1-4, with D unresolved. The germline gives CDR1 MNHEY, CDR2 SMNVEV (reference sequence). Trimming stripped 7 bases from V and 13 bases from J, with 13 bases between. The CDR3 runs to 11 residues. CDR3 in DNA: TGTGCCAGCACCATACCCCGGGGACTGTTTTTT. Translated: CASTIPRGLFF.

The chain carries TRBV6-4 and TRBJ2-6, with a weak D call TRBD1 (5 bases). This CDR3 is 15 amino acids long. The V end lost 5 bases, the J end lost 3 bases, and 11 bases lay between the germline ends. Germline-derived CDR1 and CDR2 are MRHNA and SNTAGT. The CDR3: CASSPQGSGANVLTF. CDR3 DNA sequence: TGTGCCAGCAGTCCTCAGGGTAGTGGGGCCAACGTCCTGACTTTC.

This clone was found once. The rearrangement joins TRBV19 to TRBJ2-5; 9 positions match TRBD1. This CDR3 comprises 13 residues. J lost 3 bases, V lost 8 bases, and 4 bases had no gene match. From germline, CDR1 is LNHDA and CDR2 SQIVND (reference sequence). The CDR3 sequence is CASSGTGKETQYF. The CDR3 DNA is TGTGCCAGTTCCGGGACAGGGAAAGAGACCCAGTACTTC.

This rearrangement joins TRBV6-4 to TRBJ2-6, with D maybe TRBD1 (5 bases). Germline values: CDR1 MRHNA, CDR2 SNTAGT. CDR3 size: 15 residues. Trimming stripped 2 bases from V and 0 bases from J, with 5 bases between. The CDR3 nucleotides are TGTGCCAGCAGTGACGACAGCTCTGGGGCCAACGTCCTGACTTTC. This encodes CASSDDSSGANVLTF.

The chain uses TRBV18 and TRBJ1-5; D gene unclear. CDR1 is KGHSH, CDR2 LQKENI, per germline. V was trimmed by 3 bases and J by 0 bases, leaving 3 bases between them. The CDR3 totals 13 residues. The CDR3 nucleotides read TGTGCCAGCTCACCCCTTAGCAATCAGCCCCAGCATTTT. Amino acids: CASSPLSNQPQHF.

The chain uses TRBV19 and TRBJ1-6, with 8 positions matching TRBD1. The V and J ends lost 7 bases and 3 bases, in that order; junction bases with no gene match: 5. Germline V lookup: CDR1 LNHDA, CDR2 SQIVND (reference sequence). This CDR3 is 15 amino acids long. This CDR3 reads CASTPTGDYNSPLHF. The CDR3 DNA reads TGTGCCAGTACCCCGACAGGGGACTATAATTCACCCCTCCACTTT.

The J gene is TRBJ1-4, the V gene TRBV19; possibly TRBD1 for D (6 bases). Trimming left V 3 bases short and J 6 bases short, with 11 bases between. The germline V gene encodes CDR1 LNHDA and CDR2 SQIVND (reference sequence). CDR3 length: 14 residues. CDR3 in amino acids: CASSIGGDDEKLFF. In DNA form, the CDR3 reads TGTGCCAGTAGTATTGGGGGCGATGATGAAAAACTGTTTTTT.

The V call is TRBV4-1, the J call TRBJ2-1, with no clear D. Germline V gives CDR1 MGHRA, CDR2 YSYEKL. The CDR3 sequence is 15 residues long. V gave up 2 bases and J gave up 4 bases, with 12 bases separating them. In DNA form, the CDR3 reads TGCGCCAGCAGCCAAAGTTCTGACACTTACAATGAGCAGTTCTTC. Translated: CASSQSSDTYNEQFF.

The J gene is TRBJ2-4, the V gene TRBV5-1, with 10 bases lining up with TRBD2. This CDR3 is built from 15 residues. With V trimmed by 4 bases and J by 6 bases, 7 bases remained unmatched. Germline assignment: CDR1 SGHRS and CDR2 YFSETQ. This CDR3 is CASSPSGRDGNIQYF. CDR3 sequence (DNA): TGCGCCAGCAGCCCGAGCGGGAGGGACGGAAACATTCAGTACTTC. Drawing the rest from reference TRBV5-1 and TRBJ2-4, the complete variable domain is KAGVTQTPRYLIKTRGQQVTLSCSPISGHRSVSWYQQTPGQGLQFLFEYFSETQRNKGNFPGRFSGRQFSNSRSEMNVSTLELGDSALYLCASSPSGRDGNIQYFGAGTRLSVL.

The rearrangement uses TRBV28 and TRBJ1-5; TRBD1 might be the D (6 bases). The germline V gene has CDR1 MDHEN and CDR2 SYDVKM. The CDR3 length is 15 residues. V dropped 8 bases and J dropped 4 bases, with 18 bases sitting between them. CDR3 sequence reads: CASFVGAGANQPQHF. The CDR3, as DNA: TGTGCCAGCTTTGTAGGGGCAGGGGCGAATCAGCCCCAGCATTTT. Complete variable domain (other parts from reference TRBV28 and TRBJ1-5): DVKVTQSSRYLVKRTGEKVFLECVQDMDHENMFWYRQDPGLGLRLIYFSYDVKMKEKGDIPEGYSVSREKKERFSLILESASTNQTSMYLCASFVGAGANQPQHFGDGTRLSIL.

CDR3 protein: CASSRSGTGGTEAFF. In DNA, the CDR3 is TGTGCCAGCAGCCGGTCCGGGACAGGGGGCACTGAAGCTTTCTTT. The chain combines TRBV7-9 with TRBJ1-1; TRBD1 matches at 11 bases. After removal of 5 bases from V and 4 bases from J, the junction contained 6 bases not matched to a gene. Germline lookup yields CDR1 SEHNR and CDR2 FQNEAQ (reference sequence). CDR3 length: 15 residues. The variable domain in full, with the rest retrieved from reference TRBV7-9 and TRBJ1-1, is DTGVSQNPRHKITKRGQNVTFRCDPISEHNRLYWYRQTLGQGPEFLTYFQNEAQLEKSRLLSDRFSAERPKGSFSTLEIQRTEQGDSAMYLCASSRSGTGGTEAFFGQGTRLTVV.

CDR3 DNA: TGTGCCAGCAGGCTACGGACAGGGAGAGTCCCCAACACTGAAGCTTTCTTT. This encodes CASRLRTGRVPNTEAFF. V gene TRBV28 combines with J gene TRBJ1-1; 8 bases agree with TRBD1. Trimming took 6 bases from V and 2 from J; bases not matched to a gene: 14. The CDR3 length is 17 residues. Germline loops: CDR1 MDHEN, CDR2 SYDVKM.

This clone was detected only once. One end of the junction does not line up with germline, which may come from a read error. The gene calls are TRBV28 and TRBJ1-2; 8 bases match TRBD1. CDR3 size: 14 residues. CDR1 is MDHEN and CDR2 is SYDVKM in the germline V gene. The CDR3 protein is CASSRQGQSYGHTF. Here the CDR3 DNA reads TGTGCCAGCAGTCGACAGGGGCAAAGCTATGGCCACACCTTC.

This clone was found a few times. The chain uses TRBV28 and TRBJ2-1; D might be TRBD2 (6 bases). Per germline, CDR1 MDHEN and CDR2 SYDVKM. The CDR3 contains 13 residues. The V end lost 8 bases, the J end lost 15 bases, and 23 bases lay between the germline ends. DNA for the CDR3: TGTGCCAGCCGAGGGACTGCGGCTATAATAAGGTTCTTC. Its translation is CASRGTAAIIRFF.

V is TRBV5-4 and J is TRBJ2-1, with 7 bases fitting TRBD2. The J segment lost 7 bases and the V segment lost 0 bases, leaving 7 bases of the junction unmatched. The CDR3 runs to 15 residues. The V gene's germline CDR1 is SGHNT and CDR2 YYREEE (reference sequence). CDR3: CASSLAPSGRNEQFF. CDR3 in DNA: TGTGCCAGCAGCTTGGCGCCTAGCGGCAGGAATGAGCAGTTCTTC.

The CDR3 DNA reads TGTGCCACCAGCAGTCCCGACAGGGGAAGCAATCAGCCCCAGCATTTT. Protein: CATSSPDRGSNQPQHF. The V and J genes are TRBV15 and TRBJ1-5; 8 nucleotides align to TRBD1. Germline lookup yields CDR1 LNHNV and CDR2 YYDKDF (reference sequence). CDR3 length equals 16 residues. V lost 3 bases to trimming and J lost 1 base; unmatched junction nucleotides: 5. Combining the CDR3 with reference TRBV15 and TRBJ1-5 gives the whole variable domain DAMVIQNPRYQVTQFGKPVTLSCSQTLNHNVMYWYQQKSSQAPKLLFHYYDKDFNNEADTPDNFQSRRPNTSFCFLDIRSPGLGDTAMYLCATSSPDRGSNQPQHFGDGTRLSIL.

V and J are TRBV3-1 (or the pseudogene TRBV3-2) and TRBJ2-2; 15 bases align to TRBD2. Germline lookup yields CDR1 LGHDT and CDR2 YNNKEL (reference sequence). CDR3 length equals 17 residues. V lost 4 bases to trimming and J lost 4 bases; unmatched junction nucleotides: 4. Here the CDR3 reads CASSRTSGRGRTGELFF. CDR3 sequence (DNA): TGTGCCAGCAGCCGGACTAGCGGGAGGGGACGCACCGGGGAGCTGTTTTTT.

The CDR3 sequence: CASGGGYNEKLFF. The CDR3 DNA follows: TGTGCCAGCGGGGGGGGATATAATGAAAAACTGTTTTTT. The chain recombines TRBV28 with TRBJ1-4; D is perhaps TRBD1 (5 bases). Trimming stripped 8 bases from V and 4 bases from J, with 11 bases between. Germline-derived CDR1 and CDR2 are MDHEN and SYDVKM. The CDR3 sequence is 13 residues long.

This clone was detected once. The gene calls are TRBV5-1 and TRBJ1-2; the D gene is possibly TRBD1 (5 bases). V lost 6 bases and J 8 bases, leaving 20 bases between the germline ends. The germline V gene has CDR1 SGHRS and CDR2 YFSETQ. The CDR3 has 14 amino acids. CDR3 sequence (DNA): TGCGCCAGCAAAGGCAGGGTCTTATCGGAGGGCTACACCTTC. This sequence encodes CASKGRVLSEGYTF.

This clone was seen a single time. The chain couples TRBV7-3 to TRBJ2-1; D is possibly TRBD1 (5 bases). The V gene's germline CDR1 is SGHTA and CDR2 FQGTGA. The CDR3 has 18 residues. V was cut by 5 bases and J by 5 bases, with 25 bases left in between. CDR3 residues: CASSQGGRGASGHNEQFF. For the CDR3, the DNA is TGTGCCAGCAGCCAAGGCGGCCGTGGGGCATCCGGACACAATGAGCAGTTCTTC.

This clone was seen more than once but under ten times. This chain connects TRBV5-7 to TRBJ2-7; D is perhaps TRBD2 (5 bases). TRBV5-7 is marked as an open reading frame, function uncertain. This CDR3 spans 15 amino acids. V was pared by 4 bases and J by 7 bases, with 21 bases between. The DNA for the CDR3 is TGTGCCAGCAGCCAGCCCGTGACGGAGAGAGGGGAGCAGTACTTC. This translates into CASSQPVTERGEQYF.

The rearrangement uses TRBV24-1 and TRBJ2-1; D is unresolved. The germline gives CDR1 KGHDR, CDR2 SFDVKD. Trimming took off 1 base at V and 0 bases at J, with 6 bases between the two ends. The CDR3 spans 15 residues. The CDR3 sequence: CATSDFPSSYNEQFF. Here the CDR3 DNA reads TGTGCCACCAGTGATTTTCCCAGCTCCTACAATGAGCAGTTCTTC.

The genes are TRBV2 and TRBJ2-3; D gene unclear. V was pared by 6 bases and J by 0 bases, with 13 bases between. Looked up from germline, CDR1 is SNHLY and CDR2 is FYNNEI. This CDR3 has 15 residues. CDR3 bases: TGTGCCAGCAGCGCAGGCTCTACTAGCACAGATACGCAGTATTTT. This translates into CASSAGSTSTDTQYF. The full variable domain, completed using reference TRBV2 and TRBJ2-3, is EPEVTQTPSHQVTQMGQEVILRCVPISNHLYFYWYRQILGQKVEFLVSFYNNEISEKSEIFDDQFSVERPDGSNFTLKIRSTKLEDSAMYFCASSAGSTSTDTQYFGPGTRLTVL.

The chain couples TRBV19 to TRBJ2-3, with D perhaps TRBD2 (6 bases). The V and J ends lost 3 bases and 2 bases respectively, with 12 bases between them. This CDR3 has 15 residues. CDR1 is LNHDA and CDR2 is SQIVND in the germline V gene (reference sequence). CDR3 nucleotides: TGTGCCAGTAGTATCTATGGGGGGTACACAGATACGCAGTATTTT. It codes for CASSIYGGYTDTQYF.